The T cell receptor (beta chain) described here comes from a study of blood T cells in healthy people across ages (dated by TCRdb to the mid-2010s). Regarding the study in general: Template switching captured roughly one uniquely barcoded TCR beta cDNA molecule per two T cells in model experiments. Using deep sequencing normalized with unique cDNA molecular identifiers, the study measured how TCR beta repertoire diversity changes with age. The donors were divided into four age groups: young (average about 15 years), middle-aged (approximately 41), aged (approximately 59) and long-lived (around 87). To avoid experimental bias, donors of different ages were randomly spread across the sequencing lanes. The study analyzed two additional independent replicas of 1 million unique cDNA reads from the same blood draw for two donors, one aged 18 to 29 and one aged 80 or older. Results the study describes overall, beyond this receptor: Donor CMV infection status was unknown, potentially confounding age-related changes in expanded clonotypes. Compared with the aged group, the long-lived group had more naive CD4+ T cells, fewer expanded clones and increased TCR diversity, suggesting age selection. Observed TCR beta diversity per million T cells fell roughly linearly with age, and a significant reduction was already apparent by age roughly 40. The percentage of naive T cells measured by flow cytometry correlated strongly with observed TCR beta diversity. Total diversity estimates from one million sequenced T cells were considered lower bounds and underestimates. Since profiling was done on bulk unsorted PBMCs, naive and antigen-experienced compartments could not be conclusively compared.

The CDR3 spans 16 residues, from the cysteine through the phenylalanine. CDR3 DNA is the only sequence kept; it has 48 bases, read in frame from the first base. The CDR1 and CDR2 encoded by the germline V gene (reference sequence) are MNHEY and SMNVEV. Trimming costs V 8 bases and J 0 bases, and their ends lie 17 bases apart. A remark on this clonotype: The target of this receptor is not known. Qualities for individual bases were not recorded, and no much larger clone is one base off.

The donors were roughly 39 Caucasian individuals from Russia, aged roughly 6 to 100 years, who were systemically healthy. Around 10 milliliters of peripheral blood were collected from each donor into EDTA-treated Vacutainer tubes. Ficoll-Paque density-gradient centrifugation was used to isolate PBMCs, with at least 6 million obtained per sample. Trizol reagent was used to extract total RNA from the PBMCs, yielding at least 5 micrograms per sample. For every donor, flow cytometry on a PBMC aliquot measured the percentage of naive CD45RAhigh/CD27high T cells. The method behind the library was 5' RACE. TCRdb shows the sequencer as Illumina HiSeq 2500. A second roughly 7 to 11 cycle PCR used a sample-barcoded 5' primer and a J-beta primer mix. A template-switch 5' adaptor carrying 12 random nucleotides introduced a unique molecular identifier onto each TCR beta cDNA molecule. Each sample yielded at least 3 million CDR3-containing paired-end reads. All of the RNA was converted into first-strand cDNA using the Mint cDNA synthesis kit, with a TRBC-specific oligonucleotide serving as the primer. All cDNA was treated with uracil-DNA glycosylase and then went through a first 18-cycle PCR with the universal primers M1SS and BC2_uni_R. On the authors' methods: Normalization of each sample was performed by random selection of 1 million high-quality reads, each carrying a distinct molecular identifier. Reads with shared molecular identifiers were discarded instead of being binned into consensus sequences. MiTCR, run with a Q25 quality threshold and the strictest error-elimination algorithm, handled CDR3 identification, clonotype clustering and error correction. A nonparametric unseen species model with Euler transformation was used to estimate lower-bound total TCR beta diversity. The public reads were quality trimmed at Q25 with fastp and then assembled into clones with MiXCR by TCRdb, keeping productive beta chains. Identical CDR3 proteins give one entry, which carries the most common genes and DNA. TCRdb's processing, not the study's, gives the V and J calls here. The sample profile shows more than 1.4 million distinct CDR3 sequences; around 39% of them were found once. The leading ten clones occupy 7% to 9% of the sample.

The chain employs TRBV27 and TRBJ2-4; the D call could be TRBD1 or TRBD2, with each sharing 5 bases. The receptor was derived from a woman younger than 35 in good health. Sequenced input: blood. The bases read TGTGCCAGCGGCATTCGGGGCACGGGAGCCAAAAACATTCAGTACTTC. This translates into CASGIRGTGAKNIQYF.